This T cell receptor beta chain was recovered during a study of shared clonotypes between healthy human individuals. Findings and limits, study-wide: Clonotypes that were shared across several donors made up around 5.5% of naive CD4 clonotypes.

Here immunoSEQ multiplex PCR was the method, and the copy in TCRdb shows in-frame clones only, minus some. The sample lists roughly 2,300,000 clones, around 93% seen once, with approximately 0.39% in the top ten. In regard to this clone: Its antigen is undetermined.

The sample was naive CD4+ T cells from PBMCs. The subset: CD45RA+ positively selected. The TCR originated in a man younger than 30 in good health. Some clones in this sample may be carry-over from other donors' samples.

The CDR3 protein is CASSLNLQVTDTQYF. The CDR3 nucleotides read TGTGCCAGCAGCTTAAACCTACAGGTCACAGATACGCAGTATTTT. The chain employs TRBV7-8 and TRBJ2-3; D is perhaps TRBD1 (5 bases). V was shortened by 2 bases and J by 2 bases, with 11 bases between the two germline ends. This CDR3 comprises 15 residues. Germline CDR1 and CDR2: SGHVS and FQNEAQ. The full variable domain, rest sourced from reference TRBV7-8 and TRBJ2-3, is GAGVSQSPRYKVAKRGQDVALRCDPISGHVSLFWYQQALGQGPEFLTYFQNEAQLDKSGLPSDRFFAERPEGSVSTLKIQRTQQEDSAVYLCASSLNLQVTDTQYFGPGTRLTVL.